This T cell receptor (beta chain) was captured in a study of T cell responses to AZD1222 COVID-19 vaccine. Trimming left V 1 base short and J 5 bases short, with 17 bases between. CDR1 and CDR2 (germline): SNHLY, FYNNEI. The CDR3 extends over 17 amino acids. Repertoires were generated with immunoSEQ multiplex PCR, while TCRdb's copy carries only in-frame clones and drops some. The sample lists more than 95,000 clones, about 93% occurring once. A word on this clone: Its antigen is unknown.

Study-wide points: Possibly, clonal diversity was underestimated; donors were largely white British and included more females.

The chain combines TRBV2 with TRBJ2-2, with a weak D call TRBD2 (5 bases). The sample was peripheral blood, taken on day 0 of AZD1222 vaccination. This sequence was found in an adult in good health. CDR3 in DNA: TGTGCCAGCAGTGAAGAGGAGGTGGAGGCGGGTACCGGGGAGCTGTTTTTT. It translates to CASSEEEVEAGTGELFF.